Described below is a single T cell receptor (beta chain) sequence and its context. CDR1 LGHDT and CDR2 YNNKEL come from the germline V gene (reference sequence). The CDR3 extends over 19 amino acids. The V and J ends lost 3 bases and 4 bases respectively, with 24 bases between them. The data were obtained in a study of CD8+CD57+ T cells in acquired aplastic anemia. Study-level information: Healthy-donor CD4+ cells averaged approximately 11 million reads.

Genomic DNA acted as the template from which TCR beta VDJ combination and CDR3 sequence profiling were carried out. Via MiXCR, TCRdb re-called the reads, giving one row per CDR3 protein. The sample includes 120,000 or so distinct CDR3 sequences, around 46% seen only once; the top ten take about 2.5%. The chain links TRBV3-1 to TRBJ2-2; the D gene could be TRBD1 or TRBD2 (6 bases each). Material for sequencing was sorted CD4+, CD8+, or CD8+CD57+ T cells (not recorded which) from PBMCs. The sequence came from a human donor in good health, serving as a control. CDR3: CASSHTQGGIDWVTGELFF. The CDR3, as DNA: TGTGCCAGCAGCCATACACAGGGAGGTATCGATTGGGTCACCGGGGAGCTGTTTTTT.